The clone carrying this T cell receptor beta chain has only a few counts. Its antigen is still unknown. This record belongs to a study of response to subunit inactivated influenza vaccine. Study-wide results and caveats: Seasonal influenza vaccination, on each occasion, was suggested by the authors to recruit few new T cells.

Germline CDR1 reads LNHDA; CDR2 reads SQIVND (reference sequence). The CDR3 runs to 19 residues. Trimming at V came to 6 bases and at J to 3 bases, leaving 16 bases not matched to a gene. Each CDR3 protein is one row after TCRdb ran MiXCR on the RT-PCR reads. The profile covers around 650,000 distinct CDR3 sequences, with around 14% appearing a single time and 11% taken by the ten largest. The receptor was derived from a man aged 50 to 60 who received an inactivated influenza vaccine. This specimen consisted of PBMCs from blood, obtained about 13 days after vaccination. The J gene is TRBJ2-3, the V gene TRBV19; TRBD2 agrees at 12 bases. The CDR3 here is CASSPGLAGQIRRTDTQYF. CDR3 DNA sequence: TGTGCCAGTAGCCCAGGACTAGCGGGACAAATTCGACGTACAGATACGCAGTATTTT. Drawing the rest from reference TRBV19 and TRBJ2-3, the complete variable domain is DGGITQSPKYLFRKEGQNVTLSCEQNLNHDAMYWYRQDPGQGLRLIYYSQIVNDFQKGDIAEGYSVSREKKESFPLTVTSAQKNPTAFYLCASSPGLAGQIRRTDTQYFGPGTRLTVL.